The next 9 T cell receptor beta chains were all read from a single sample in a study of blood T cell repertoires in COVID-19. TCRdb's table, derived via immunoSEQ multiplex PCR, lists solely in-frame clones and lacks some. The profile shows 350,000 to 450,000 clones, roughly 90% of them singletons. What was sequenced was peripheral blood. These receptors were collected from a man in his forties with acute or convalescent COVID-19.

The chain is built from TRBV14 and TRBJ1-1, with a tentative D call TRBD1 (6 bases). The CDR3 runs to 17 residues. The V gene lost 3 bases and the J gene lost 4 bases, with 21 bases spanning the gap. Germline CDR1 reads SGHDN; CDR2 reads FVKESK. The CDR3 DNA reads TGTGCCAGCAGCCATTCGTACAGGGTCAGCTCCAGCACTGAAGCTTTCTTT. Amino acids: CASSHSYRVSSSTEAFF.

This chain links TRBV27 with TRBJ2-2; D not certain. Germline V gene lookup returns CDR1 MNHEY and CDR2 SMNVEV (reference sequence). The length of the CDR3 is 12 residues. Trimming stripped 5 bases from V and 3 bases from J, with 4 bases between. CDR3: CASSPHTGELFF. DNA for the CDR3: TGTGCCAGCAGTCCTCACACCGGGGAGCTGTTTTTT.

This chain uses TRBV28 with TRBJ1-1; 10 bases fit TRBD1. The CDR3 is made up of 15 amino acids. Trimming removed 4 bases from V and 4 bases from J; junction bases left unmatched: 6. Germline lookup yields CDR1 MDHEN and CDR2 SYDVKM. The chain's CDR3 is CASSSVTGGVTEAFF. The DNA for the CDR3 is TGTGCCAGCAGTTCCGTGACAGGGGGCGTCACTGAAGCTTTCTTT. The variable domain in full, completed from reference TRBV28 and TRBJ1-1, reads DVKVTQSSRYLVKRTGEKVFLECVQDMDHENMFWYRQDPGLGLRLIYFSYDVKMKEKGDIPEGYSVSREKKERFSLILESASTNQTSMYLCASSSVTGGVTEAFFGQGTRLTVV.

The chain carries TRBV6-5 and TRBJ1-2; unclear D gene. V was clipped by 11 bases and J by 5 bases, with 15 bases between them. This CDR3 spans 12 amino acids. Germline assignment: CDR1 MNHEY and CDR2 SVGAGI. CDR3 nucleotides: TGTGCCTCTTACTCGGAGACTTATGGCTACACCTTC. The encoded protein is CASYSETYGYTF.

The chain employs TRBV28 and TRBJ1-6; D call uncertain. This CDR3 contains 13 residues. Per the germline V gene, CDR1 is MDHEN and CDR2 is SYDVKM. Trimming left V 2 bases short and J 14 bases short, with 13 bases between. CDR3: CASSLEQVETLHF. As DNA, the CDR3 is TGTGCCAGCAGTTTAGAGCAGGTGGAAACCCTCCACTTT.

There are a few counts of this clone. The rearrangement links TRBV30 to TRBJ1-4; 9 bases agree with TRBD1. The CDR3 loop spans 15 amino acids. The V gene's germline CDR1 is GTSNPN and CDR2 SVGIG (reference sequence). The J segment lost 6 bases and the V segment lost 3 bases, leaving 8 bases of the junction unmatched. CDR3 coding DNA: TGTGCCTGGAGCAGAGGGGGACAGGGCGATGAAAAACTGTTTTTT. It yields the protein CAWSRGGQGDEKLFF. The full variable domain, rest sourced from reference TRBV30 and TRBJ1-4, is SQTIHQWPATLVQPVGSPLSLECTVEGTSNPNLYWYRQAAGRGLQLLFYSVGIGQISSEVPQNLSASRPQDRQFILSSKKLLLSDSGFYLCAWSRGGQGDEKLFFGSGTQLSVL.

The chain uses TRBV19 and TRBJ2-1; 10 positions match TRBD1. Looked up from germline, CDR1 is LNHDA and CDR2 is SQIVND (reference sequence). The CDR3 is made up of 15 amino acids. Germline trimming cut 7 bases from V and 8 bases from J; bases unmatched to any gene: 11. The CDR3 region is CASTPQTGGIHEQFF. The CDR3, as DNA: TGTGCCAGTACCCCTCAGACAGGGGGCATACATGAGCAGTTCTTC.

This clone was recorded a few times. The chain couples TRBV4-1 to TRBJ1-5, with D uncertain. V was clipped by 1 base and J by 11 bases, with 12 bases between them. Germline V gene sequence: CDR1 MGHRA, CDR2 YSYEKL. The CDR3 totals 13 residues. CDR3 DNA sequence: TGCGCCAGCAGCCAAGTGAGCGGAAAGTCCCAGCATTTT. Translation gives CASSQVSGKSQHF.

The CDR3 sequence: CASSDGDNYNEQFF. The CDR3 DNA follows: TGTGCCAGCAGTGACGGGGACAACTACAATGAGCAGTTCTTC. The chain is built from TRBV6-4 and TRBJ2-1; weak D call: TRBD1 (6 bases). V lost 2 bases, J lost 3 bases, and 8 bases lay in between. The CDR3 consists of 14 residues. Per the germline V gene, CDR1 is MRHNA and CDR2 is SNTAGT.